One and the same sample provided the 8 T cell receptor beta chains below, sequenced in a study of T cells after yellow fever vaccination. TCRdb recomputed calls from the 5' RACE reads with MiXCR, one row per CDR3 protein. Of approximately 32,000 distinct CDR3 sequences listed, under 4.5% are singletons. The sequencing used CD8+ T cells sorted from PBMCs, collected 5 days after the yellow fever booster vaccination. All receptors come from a man aged 25 to 40 who received the YFV17D yellow fever vaccine.

This clonotype was detected many times. This sequence joins TRBV4-3 and TRBJ2-3; the match to TRBD1 covers 10 bases. The germline V gene encodes CDR1 LGHNA and CDR2 YSLEER. Unmatched junction bases numbered 9, after V lost 4 bases and J lost 5 bases. This CDR3 comprises 16 residues. CDR3 nucleotide sequence: TGCGCCAGCAGCCTGTACGGGACAGGGGCAAAAGATACGCAGTATTTT. It is translated as CASSLYGTGAKDTQYF.

This clonotype was recorded at least ten times. This chain connects TRBV5-1 to TRBJ2-1; the match to TRBD2 covers 9 bases. Germline V CDR1 and CDR2: SGHRS, YFSETQ. V trimming: 7 bases; J trimming: 7 bases; junction bases outside the gene matches: 15. The CDR3 length is 16 residues. CDR3: CASGRLADPGWNEQFF. The CDR3 DNA reads as TGCGCCAGCGGCCGACTAGCGGACCCCGGGTGGAATGAGCAGTTCTTC.

This clonotype was seen ten or more times. V gene TRBV7-8 combines with J gene TRBJ1-1; the D gene is possibly TRBD1 (6 bases). This CDR3 comprises 16 residues. CDR1 is SGHVS and CDR2 is FQNEAQ in the germline V gene. Trimming removed 1 base at V and 2 bases at J, with 14 bases between. DNA of the CDR3: TGTGCCAGCAGCTTAGTTAGAGGGGGAACTAACACTGAAGCTTTCTTT. Protein product: CASSLVRGGTNTEAFF.

Many counts were recorded for this clonotype. This chain connects TRBV9 to TRBJ2-7; D is perhaps TRBD1 or TRBD2 (6 bases each). The ends were cut back, 5 bases at V and 2 bases at J, with 17 bases in the middle. CDR3 length: 15 amino acids. The germline gives CDR1 SGDLS, CDR2 YYNGEE. The CDR3 nucleotides read TGTGCCAGCAGTTCCGGGGGCGAGTGGACCTACGAGCAGTACTTC. This gives the protein CASSSGGEWTYEQYF.

This clonotype was observed at least ten times. This sequence joins TRBV29-1 and TRBJ1-2; D is perhaps TRBD1 (6 bases). Germline values: CDR1 SQVTM, CDR2 ANQGSEA. The V and J ends lost 6 bases and 3 bases respectively, with 11 bases between them. This CDR3 is 12 amino acids long. The CDR3 here is CSVPQGYYGYTF. CDR3 DNA: TGCAGCGTGCCACAGGGATACTATGGCTACACCTTC.

This clonotype was found many times. The rearrangement links TRBV2 to TRBJ2-6; the D call may be TRBD1 or TRBD2 (5 bases each). The CDR3 has 20 amino acids. The V gene lost 6 bases and the J gene lost 0 bases, with 24 bases spanning the gap. The germline gives CDR1 SNHLY, CDR2 FYNNEI. This CDR3 is CASSGLAGPIDSSGANVLTF. CDR3 DNA: TGTGCCAGCAGCGGTTTGGCGGGCCCGATCGACAGCTCTGGGGCCAACGTCCTGACTTTC. The entire variable domain, with the rest obtained from reference TRBV2 and TRBJ2-6, is as follows: EPEVTQTPSHQVTQMGQEVILRCVPISNHLYFYWYRQILGQKVEFLVSFYNNEISEKSEIFDDQFSVERPDGSNFTLKIRSTKLEDSAMYFCASSGLAGPIDSSGANVLTFGAGSRLTVL.

This clonotype was seen repeatedly, ten times or more. V is TRBV12-3 or TRBV12-4 and J is TRBJ2-3; a possible D gene is TRBD2 (6 bases). V was clipped by 5 bases and J by 3 bases, with 12 bases between them. The CDR3 loop spans 14 amino acids. CDR3 bases: TGTGCCAGCAGTCCCACAGGAGGGACAGATACGCAGTATTTT. Amino acids: CASSPTGGTDTQYF.

This clonotype was seen many times. The chain employs TRBV7-8 and TRBJ2-7; 8 nucleotides agree with TRBD2. This CDR3 has 15 amino acids. Germline trimming cut 5 bases from V and 0 bases from J; bases unmatched to any gene: 6. CDR1 is SGHVS, CDR2 FQNEAQ, per germline. The CDR3 DNA sequence: TGTGCCAGCAGCACTAGCGGTTGGAGCTCCTACGAGCAGTACTTC. Protein: CASSTSGWSSYEQYF.